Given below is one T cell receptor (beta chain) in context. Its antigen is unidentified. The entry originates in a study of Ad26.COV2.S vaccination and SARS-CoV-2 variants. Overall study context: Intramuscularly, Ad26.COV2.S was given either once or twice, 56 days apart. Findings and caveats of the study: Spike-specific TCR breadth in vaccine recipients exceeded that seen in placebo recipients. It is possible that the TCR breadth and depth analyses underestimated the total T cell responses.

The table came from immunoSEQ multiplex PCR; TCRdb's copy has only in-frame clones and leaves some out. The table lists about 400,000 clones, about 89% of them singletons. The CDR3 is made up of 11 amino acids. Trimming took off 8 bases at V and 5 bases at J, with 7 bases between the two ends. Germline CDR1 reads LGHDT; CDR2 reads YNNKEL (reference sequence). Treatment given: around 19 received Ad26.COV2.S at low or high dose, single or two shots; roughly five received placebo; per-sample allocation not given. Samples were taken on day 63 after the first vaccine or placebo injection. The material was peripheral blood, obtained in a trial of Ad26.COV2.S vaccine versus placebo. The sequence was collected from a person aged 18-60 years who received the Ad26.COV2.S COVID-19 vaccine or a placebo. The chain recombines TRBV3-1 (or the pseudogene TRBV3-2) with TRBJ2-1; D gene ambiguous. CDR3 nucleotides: TGTGCCAGCGCTCAGAACAATGAGCAGTTCTTC. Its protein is CASAQNNEQFF.